Presented here are 14 T cell receptor beta chains from one specimen sequenced in a study of long-term antiretroviral therapy in people with HIV. The assay, immunoSEQ v3.0, was run at survey level. The protocol was immunoSEQ multiplex PCR, while the TCRdb copy is restricted to in-frame clones and leaves out a portion. This table has 6,000 or so clones, around 77% appearing once. This specimen consisted of unsorted PBMCs, obtained 0.5 years before starting antiretroviral therapy. Receptors were obtained from a man aged 35-49 years with HIV.

This clone showed up just a few times. Here the CDR3 DNA reads TGTGCCAGCAGTGATCCATGGGGAGCGAACACCGGGGAGCTGTTTTTT. This translates into CASSDPWGANTGELFF. The chain recombines TRBV6-1 with TRBJ2-2; D possibly corresponds to TRBD2 (5 bases). V was pared by 3 bases and J by 0 bases, with 11 bases between. This CDR3 has 16 amino acids. Germline assignment: CDR1 MNHNS and CDR2 SASEGT.

Sample share makes this clone medium-sized. The rearrangement uses TRBV2 and TRBJ2-7, with D hard to call. The ends were cut back, 11 bases at V and 1 base at J, with 12 bases in the middle. Looked up from germline, CDR1 is SNHLY and CDR2 is FYNNEI. CDR3 length equals 12 residues. CDR3 sequence (DNA): TGTGCCGGCGCCGGCCAGTCCTACGAGCAGTACTTC. It codes for CAGAGQSYEQYF.

The genes are TRBV6-6 and TRBJ1-2; 7 bases fit TRBD1. This CDR3 has 13 residues. V lost 5 bases, J lost 6 bases, and 6 bases stayed unmatched. Germline CDR1 is MNHNY and CDR2 is SVGAGI (reference sequence). CDR3: CASSAQGGDGYTF. The CDR3 DNA is TGTGCCAGCAGTGCTCAGGGGGGAGATGGCTACACCTTC.

The chain couples TRBV6-1 to TRBJ2-7, with D possibly TRBD2 on 5 matching bases. The CDR3 loop spans 13 amino acids. V dropped 5 bases and J dropped 0 bases, with 8 bases sitting between them. Germline V gene lookup returns CDR1 MNHNS and CDR2 SASEGT. The CDR3 loop reads CASSTAGSYEQYF. In nucleotides, the CDR3 is TGTGCCAGCAGTACCGCGGGCTCCTACGAGCAGTACTTC.

The V gene is TRBV28, the J gene TRBJ2-3, with a possible D match to TRBD1 (6 bases). The CDR3 is 16 residues long. Germline CDR1 MDHEN, CDR2 SYDVKM. V shed 6 bases and J shed 2 bases, with 18 bases lying between them. The CDR3 reads CASSYGTREYTDTQYF. The CDR3 DNA reads TGTGCCAGCAGCTACGGGACACGGGAATACACAGATACGCAGTATTTT.

The rearrangement uses TRBV7-8 and TRBJ2-3, with 9 bases identical to TRBD2. This CDR3 has 14 residues. The V gene end was trimmed by 2 bases and the J gene end by 6 bases; junction bases not matched to a gene: 3. The germline gives CDR1 SGHVS, CDR2 FQNEAQ. CDR3 coding DNA: TGTGCCAGCAGCTTAAACGCGGGGGGGGATACGCAGTATTTT. Translation gives CASSLNAGGDTQYF.

The V call is TRBV5-6, the J call TRBJ2-3; D possibly corresponds to TRBD1 (6 bases). The CDR3 covers 18 residues. The germline V and J ends were trimmed by 4 bases and 0 bases, with 21 bases remaining between them. CDR1 is SGHDT and CDR2 is YYEEEE in the germline V gene. CDR3 protein: CASSLLNSWDKSTDTQYF. CDR3 DNA sequence: TGTGCCAGCAGCCTCCTCAATTCATGGGACAAAAGCACAGATACGCAGTATTTT.

Only one count was recorded for this clone. The chain recombines TRBV4-3 with TRBJ2-7; TRBD1 aligns across 9 bases. V shed 4 bases and J 6 bases; nucleotides not matched to a gene: 13. Germline V CDR1 and CDR2: LGHNA, YSLEER. The CDR3 covers 16 residues. CDR3 coding DNA: TGCGCCAGCAGCCCCCAACCCGGGACAGGGTATGGCGAGCAGTACTTC. Amino acid sequence: CASSPQPGTGYGEQYF.

This clone was picked up one time. The chain employs TRBV18 and TRBJ1-6; unclear D gene. This CDR3 contains 17 residues. The germline V gene has CDR1 KGHSH and CDR2 LQKENI. Trimming pared 4 bases from V and 0 bases from J, leaving 13 bases between. The CDR3 here is CASSQFRPSSYNSPLHF. The CDR3 DNA sequence: TGTGCCAGCTCACAATTCAGGCCGAGCTCCTATAATTCACCCCTCCACTTT.

V and J are TRBV7-1 and TRBJ2-7; a possible D gene is TRBD1 (6 bases). TRBV7-1 is reported as an ORF; its role is uncertain. The length of the CDR3 is 15 residues. V gave up 4 bases and J gave up 5 bases, with 18 bases separating them. CDR3 residues: CASSYSARGDDEQYF. CDR3 nucleotide sequence: TGTGCCAGCAGCTATAGCGCCAGGGGCGACGACGAGCAGTACTTC.

This clone was seen a few times. This sequence joins TRBV11-2 and TRBJ2-7; 8 nucleotides match TRBD1. The CDR3 sequence is 12 residues long. With V trimmed by 4 bases and J by 6 bases, 2 bases remained unmatched. CDR1 is SGHAT and CDR2 is FQNNGV in the germline V gene. Here the CDR3 reads CASSSDRVEQYF. DNA for the CDR3: TGTGCCAGCAGCTCGGACAGGGTCGAGCAGTACTTC.

In DNA, the CDR3 is TGTGCCTGGGACTTAACGAACACCGGGGAGCTGTTTTTT. Its protein product is CAWDLTNTGELFF. The V and J genes are TRBV30 and TRBJ2-2; D is undetermined. The V end lost 5 bases, the J end lost 0 bases, and 7 bases lay between the germline ends. CDR1 GTSNPN and CDR2 SVGIG come from the germline V gene (reference sequence). This CDR3 is 13 amino acids long.

The gene calls are TRBV30 and TRBJ2-7; 7 bases line up with TRBD1. V lost 4 bases and J lost 1; bases outside the gene matches: 7. CDR3 length equals 14 residues. Germline V gene data show CDR1 as GTSNPN and CDR2 as SVGIG (reference sequence). The CDR3 protein is CAWTQTGLSYEQYF. The CDR3 coding sequence is TGTGCCTGGACCCAGACAGGGCTATCCTACGAGCAGTACTTC.

This chain links TRBV19 with TRBJ2-1, with 7 nucleotides matching TRBD1. J was trimmed by 7 bases and V by 6 bases; bases with no gene match: 3. There are 12 residues in the CDR3. Germline V CDR1 and CDR2: LNHDA, SQIVND (reference sequence). This CDR3 is CASSLTGNEQFF. Written as DNA, the CDR3 is TGTGCCAGTAGCCTGACAGGGAATGAGCAGTTCTTC.